The clone carrying this TCR beta chain was observed a handful of times. Authors' methods: Researchers report that nucleated cell counts were estimated from reference gene primer amplification. The assay was immunoSEQ multiplex PCR, and TCRdb's table has in-frame clones only and misses some. That table furnishes V, J and clone size, whereas the DNA furnished D and trimming. The table lists 60,000 to 75,000 clones, roughly four fifths of them singletons, with more than 9% in the top ten. Trimming took off 7 bases at V and 7 bases at J, with 17 bases between the two ends. The CDR3 sequence is 14 residues long. The germline V gene encodes CDR1 LNHDA and CDR2 SQIVND (reference sequence). This entry comes from a study of blood T cell repertoires in COVID-19. Study-level background: T cells, B-cell-depleted T cells, or PBMCs supplied cDNA or gDNA.

The V call is TRBV19, the J call TRBJ1-5; weak D call: TRBD1 (5 bases). The sequence was collected from a human donor in a cohort sampled during active COVID-19. Sequencing used peripheral blood. The CDR3 sequence: CASTSPGMVQPQHF. The CDR3 coding sequence is TGTGCCAGTACCTCCCCAGGGATGGTACAGCCCCAGCATTTT.